This T cell receptor (beta chain) originates from a study of T cell responses to AZD1222 COVID-19 vaccine. At the level of the study: Second-dose schedules of about 4 or about 12 weeks were combined.

Trimming took off 4 bases at V and 5 bases at J, with 18 bases between the two ends. The CDR3 loop spans 16 amino acids. CDR1 is MDHEN and CDR2 is SYDVKM in the germline V gene. TCRdb's copy holds only in-frame clones and misses some; the assay was immunoSEQ multiplex PCR. The table has more than 95,000 clones, about 88% seen once; the top ten hold 4% to 4.5%. Findings and limits, study-wide: Targets within unmutated variant regions were reportedly found for nearly half of spike-specific TCRs. Spike-specific TCR depth and breadth grew after two AZD1222 doses.

Of note for this clone: Its antigen is undetermined.

Material: peripheral blood, obtained on day 0 of AZD1222 vaccination. This TCR was recovered from an adult in good health. The rearrangement links TRBV28 to TRBJ1-5; D unclear. The CDR3 reads CASSSLTQSNDQPQHF. CDR3 DNA: TGTGCCAGCAGTTCCCTGACACAGTCTAACGATCAGCCCCAGCATTTT. Looking up the rest from reference TRBV28 and TRBJ1-5 gives the full variable domain: DVKVTQSSRYLVKRTGEKVFLECVQDMDHENMFWYRQDPGLGLRLIYFSYDVKMKEKGDIPEGYSVSREKKERFSLILESASTNQTSMYLCASSSLTQSNDQPQHFGDGTRLSIL.